This T cell receptor beta chain was sequenced during a study of blood T cell repertoires in COVID-19. Study details: Acute-phase and convalescent COVID-19 samples originated in the United States, Italy and Spain. T cells, B-cell-depleted T cells, or PBMCs provided the cDNA or gDNA that served as material.

Patients at the Seattle site were enrolled during active infection and followed longitudinally. Original processing notes: Reference gene primer amplification gave nucleated cell count estimates. The protocol was immunoSEQ multiplex PCR, while the TCRdb copy is restricted to in-frame clones and leaves out a portion. V and J calls and clone size come straight from that table; D and trimming were deduced from the DNA. The profile shows about 150,000 clones, roughly nine tenths of them singletons. To note about this clone: Relative to the germline gene, one junction end is altered; a read error may explain this.

This TCR was recovered from a young man with COVID-19, enrolled during active disease. Material for sequencing was peripheral blood.

The CDR3 sequence is CASSQDLSGGRKLLF. The CDR3 DNA follows: TGTGCCAGCAGCCAAGATCTGTCAGGGGGTAGGAAACTGCTTTTT. The chain has TRBV3-1 (or the pseudogene TRBV3-2) and TRBJ1-4; 7 bases are shared with TRBD1. This CDR3 spans 15 amino acids. Germline CDR1 is LGHDT and CDR2 is YNNKEL (reference sequence).